These 22 T cell receptor beta chains came from one sample sequenced in a study of cytomegalovirus exposure and HLA in healthy donors. The PCR made use of 60 Vbeta and 13 Jbeta primers. The method was immunoSEQ multiplex PCR; TCRdb's version includes in-frame clones alone and lacks a portion of them. The table has 250,000 to 350,000 clones, 80% to 90% seen once. Sequencing was carried out using PBMCs. Receptors originate from a man aged 40-55 years in good health and CMV-seropositive.

The chain is built from TRBV6-5 and TRBJ2-7, with 8 bases fitting TRBD1. The V gene's germline CDR1 is MNHEY and CDR2 SVGAGI. V shed 4 bases, J shed 1 base, and the junction held 3 bases outside the gene matches. This CDR3 is built from 14 residues. CDR3 in amino acids: CASSFDRGSYEQYF. The CDR3 DNA reads as TGTGCCAGCAGTTTCGACAGGGGTTCCTACGAGCAGTACTTC.

This clone was seen a single time. V gene TRBV28 combines with J gene TRBJ2-7, with D possibly TRBD2 on 5 matching bases. CDR3 size: 14 residues. Trimming shortened V by 6 bases and J by 2 bases, and 14 bases separated the two germline ends. CDR1 and CDR2 (germline): MDHEN, SYDVKM. This CDR3 reads CASRGKRPPYEQYF. The CDR3 nucleotides are TGTGCCAGCAGGGGGAAGCGGCCGCCCTACGAGCAGTACTTC.

This clone came up a few times. V gene TRBV4-3 combines with J gene TRBJ2-7, with 9 bases lining up with TRBD2. This CDR3 comprises 15 residues. Trimming at V came to 3 bases and at J to 3 bases, leaving 6 bases not matched to a gene. Germline V gives CDR1 LGHNA, CDR2 YSLEER. The CDR3 nucleotides are TGCGCCAGCAGCCAGGTAGCGGGAGTCGGCTACGAGCAGTACTTC. Protein: CASSQVAGVGYEQYF.

The chain carries TRBV11-1 and TRBJ1-1; the D is unclear. V was pared by 2 bases and J by 3 bases, with 4 bases between. The length of the CDR3 is 12 residues. Germline V gene data show CDR1 as SGHAT and CDR2 as FQDESV (reference sequence). The CDR3 DNA reads TGTGCCAGCAGCTTATTCGACACTGAAGCTTTCTTT. This encodes CASSLFDTEAFF.

The chain links TRBV27 to TRBJ1-2, with 7 nucleotides matching TRBD1. The CDR3 runs to 15 residues. CDR1 and CDR2 (germline): MNHEY, SMNVEV (reference sequence). V was clipped by 4 bases and J by 6 bases; unmatched bases: 11. CDR3 region: CASSSGQTLEDGYTF. The CDR3 DNA follows: TGTGCCAGCAGTTCGGGACAGACCCTAGAGGATGGCTACACCTTC.

The chain uses TRBV13 and TRBJ1-4; possibly TRBD1 for D (5 bases). Trimming shortened V by 5 bases and J by 8 bases, and 18 bases separated the two germline ends. Germline V gene sequence: CDR1 PRHDT, CDR2 FYEKMQ (reference sequence). CDR3 length equals 15 residues. CDR3 DNA sequence: TGTGCCAGCAGCCCCCCGGGGAGGGGAGGAGAAAAACTGTTTTTT. Amino acid sequence: CASSPPGRGGEKLFF.

This chain joins TRBV19 and TRBJ2-7; D is undetermined. Between the trimmed V and J ends, which lost 4 bases and 0 bases, there was a span of 7 bases. CDR3 length: 13 amino acids. Germline V lookup: CDR1 LNHDA, CDR2 SQIVND (reference sequence). The CDR3 nucleotides are TGTGCCAGTAGTACCTCCTACTCCTACGAGCAGTACTTC. Its translation is CASSTSYSYEQYF.

The chain combines TRBV2 with TRBJ2-3; 8 bases are a match to TRBD1. The CDR3 consists of 14 residues. From germline, CDR1 is SNHLY and CDR2 FYNNEI. J was trimmed by 2 bases and V by 6 bases; bases with no gene match: 4. The CDR3 DNA reads TGTGCCAGCAGCGACAGGGGCCTCACAGATACGCAGTATTTT. It is translated as CASSDRGLTDTQYF.

The table lists this clone with a count of one. The chain couples TRBV15 to TRBJ2-3; TRBD1 agrees at 7 bases. Germline CDR1 and CDR2: LNHNV and YYDKDF (reference sequence). The CDR3 totals 17 residues. V dropped 1 base and J dropped 0; count of bases not matched to a gene: 7. The CDR3 sequence: CATSRVDRDFSTDTQYF. Here the CDR3 DNA reads TGTGCCACCAGCAGAGTCGACAGGGATTTCAGCACAGATACGCAGTATTTT.

This clone has a handful of counts. V is TRBV4-1 and J is TRBJ2-4; D is perhaps TRBD1 (5 bases). Trimming removed 2 bases from V and 0 bases from J, with 14 bases in between. The CDR3 has 17 amino acids. Looked up from germline, CDR1 is MGHRA and CDR2 is YSYEKL. The CDR3 bases are TGCGCCAGCAGCCAACCCTTACAGGTTCTAGCCAAAAACATTCAGTACTTC. Translating gives CASSQPLQVLAKNIQYF.

CDR3 protein: CAIRGGDRGSEQYF. The DNA for the CDR3 is TGTGCCATCAGGGGGGGGGACAGGGGGAGTGAGCAGTACTTC. The chain joins TRBV10-3 to TRBJ2-7; 11 bases fit TRBD1. J lost 7 bases, V lost 6 bases, and 8 bases had no gene match. In germline, CDR1 is ENHRY, CDR2 SYGVKD. The length of the CDR3 is 14 residues.

V gene TRBV7-9 combines with J gene TRBJ2-7; TRBD1 agrees at 7 bases. Germline V gives CDR1 SEHNR, CDR2 FQNEAQ (reference sequence). V was clipped by 7 bases and J by 6 bases; unmatched bases: 9. The CDR3 extends over 13 amino acids. CDR3 DNA: TGTGCCAGCACCCCGAGGGGACAGACCGAGCAGTACTTC. Translation: CASTPRGQTEQYF.

The rearrangement links TRBV7-9 to TRBJ2-6; 12 bases are shared with TRBD1. The V gene's germline CDR1 is SEHNR and CDR2 FQNEAQ (reference sequence). The CDR3 runs 18 residues. The junction had 10 bases not matched to a gene; V was cut back by 7 bases and J by 3 bases. This CDR3 reads CASTILGTGGLGANVLTF. CDR3 DNA: TGTGCCAGCACCATACTCGGGACAGGGGGCCTTGGGGCCAACGTCCTGACTTTC.

The chain employs TRBV7-9 and TRBJ1-2; unclear D gene. Germline CDR1 is SEHNR and CDR2 is FQNEAQ (reference sequence). The CDR3 runs to 16 residues. V gave up 2 bases and J gave up 8 bases, with 21 bases separating them. CDR3 sequence: CASSLPGSSGVEGYTF. The CDR3 DNA reads TGTGCCAGCAGCTTACCTGGCAGCTCCGGAGTTGAGGGCTACACCTTC.

V usage is TRBV7-6 and J usage is TRBJ1-5; D may be TRBD1 (6 bases). CDR1 SGHVS and CDR2 FNYEAQ come from the germline V gene. The CDR3 covers 15 residues. Between the trimmed V and J ends, which lost 1 base and 5 bases, there was a span of 12 bases. The CDR3 nucleotides read TGTGCCAGCAGCTTAGGAACAGGGCGTTATCAGCCCCAGCATTTT. It encodes CASSLGTGRYQPQHF.

This clone was seen a single time. This chain connects TRBV28 to TRBJ2-1, with 9 bases fitting TRBD2. The CDR3 is 14 residues long. V was pared by 3 bases and J by 8 bases, with 5 bases of the junction left unmatched. Germline-derived CDR1 and CDR2 are MDHEN and SYDVKM. The CDR3 DNA reads as TGTGCCAGCAGTTTTCGGACTAGCGCTGATGAGCAGTTCTTC. This gives the protein CASSFRTSADEQFF.

This sequence joins TRBV27 and TRBJ2-3; TRBD2 agrees at 7 bases. The CDR3 sequence is 15 residues long. The ends lost 6 bases at V and 4 bases at J; junction bases unmatched: 10. CDR1 is MNHEY and CDR2 is SMNVEV in the germline V gene (reference sequence). CDR3 nucleotide sequence: TGTGCCAGCAGCCTCCGGTCGGGAGGACCAGATACGCAGTATTTT. It encodes CASSLRSGGPDTQYF.

This clone is a singleton in its sample. CDR3 loop: CASSSGTGSYEQYF. Written as DNA, the CDR3 is TGTGCCAGCAGCTCCGGGACAGGGAGCTACGAGCAGTACTTC. V is TRBV5-4 and J is TRBJ2-7; TRBD1 matches 9 bases. Unmatched junction bases numbered 4, after V lost 3 bases and J lost 3 bases. The CDR3 spans 14 residues. CDR1 is SGHNT, CDR2 YYREEE, per germline (reference sequence).

This clone has only one observation. The rearrangement links TRBV27 to TRBJ2-2, with 7 bases that match TRBD1. Germline CDR1 is MNHEY and CDR2 is SMNVEV (reference sequence). V dropped 10 bases and J dropped 6; count of bases not matched to a gene: 14. The CDR3 is 15 amino acids. In nucleotides, the CDR3 is TGTGCCACCTCCCTGGACAGGAGAGGTTCCGGGGAGCTGTTTTTT. It is translated as CATSLDRRGSGELFF.

The chain has TRBV6-1 and TRBJ2-1, with D possibly TRBD2 on 6 matching bases. The CDR3 length is 16 residues. The ends were cut back, 4 bases at V and 3 bases at J, with 16 bases in the middle. Germline V lookup: CDR1 MNHNS, CDR2 SASEGT. The DNA of the CDR3 is TGTGCCAGCAGTGGGACCCCCGGGACTCGCTACAATGAGCAGTTCTTC. Translating it yields CASSGTPGTRYNEQFF.

This clone has just one count. The CDR3 DNA reads as TGTGCCAGTGGACTTGGGACTAGCGGGGCAGATACGCAGTATTTT. Protein product: CASGLGTSGADTQYF. The chain carries TRBV4-2 and TRBJ2-3; 13 bases match TRBD2. There are 15 residues in the CDR3. The germline V gene has CDR1 LGHNA and CDR2 YNFKEQ. The trim removed 9 bases at V and 4 bases at J, leaving 7 bases unmatched.

V and J are TRBV10-3 and TRBJ2-7, with 7 bases matching TRBD2. Per the germline V gene, CDR1 is ENHRY and CDR2 is SYGVKD. CDR3 length equals 13 residues. Germline trimming cut 8 bases from V and 3 bases from J; bases unmatched to any gene: 7. CDR3 sequence: CAISEGRVYEQYF. Written as DNA, the CDR3 is TGTGCCATCTCTGAGGGGAGGGTCTACGAGCAGTACTTC.